These 24 T cell receptor beta chains share one sample of origin, sequenced in a study of CD8+ T cells in alopecia areata. It was cDNA, reverse transcribed from extracted RNA, that served as the sequencing template. Here immunoSEQ multiplex PCR was the method, and the copy in TCRdb shows in-frame clones only, minus some. The sample includes about 270,000 clones, none of them occurring once. Cells from pooled cutaneous lymph nodes were sorted by CD4, CD8alpha, NKG2D, NKG2ACE and other markers. Material: CD4+ T cells sorted from a lymph node. Receptors were obtained from a C3H/HeJ mouse with alopecia areata. The mouse line has the MHC haplotype H2-k.

A note on this clone: Gene names refer to mouse genes. The CDR3 extends 4 residues past the end of the read, so its final part is completed from the germline J gene. The sample holds other DNA sequences that translate to the same CDR3. The chain links TRBV13-1 to TRBJ2-2; 7 bases agree with TRBD2. The germline V gene encodes CDR1 NSHNY and CDR2 SYGAGN. J gave up 0 bases and V 0 bases, and 2 bases lay outside the gene matches. The CDR3 sequence is 16 residues long. CDR3 amino acids: CASSDAWGANTGQLYF. Incomplete CDR3 DNA: TGTGCCAGCAGTGATGCATGGGGGGCAAACACCGGG.

Comment on this clone: Gene names and germline match the mouse. The observed sequence ends 4 residues before the CDR3 terminus, with the missing tail filled in from the germline J gene. The chain carries TRBV17 and TRBJ2-3; no clear D gene. This CDR3 is 11 amino acids long. With 8 bases removed from V and 3 bases from J, the gap between germline ends came to 6 bases. The germline V gene encodes CDR1 MNHDT and CDR2 YYDKIL. The CDR3 sequence: CASSTAETLYF. CDR3 bases read: TGTGCTAGCTCGACAGCAGAA.

To note about this clone: Gene names denote mouse genes. The CDR3 end falls 4 residues outside the read, so it is completed with the germline J gene. The J gene is TRBJ2-3, the V gene TRBV13-2, with 9 bases that match TRBD2. V was pared by 1 base and J by 3 bases, with 3 bases of the junction left unmatched. Germline V lookup: CDR1 NNHNN, CDR2 SYGAGS (reference sequence). There are 15 residues in the CDR3. The DNA read from the CDR3 is TGTGCCAGCGGTGATCTACTGGGGGGCGCAGAA. This sequence encodes CASGDLLGGAE. The CDR3, in full, reads CASGDLLGGAETLYF.

This clone was seen only a few times. Any gene name here is a mouse gene name. The DNA ends 4 residues before the CDR3 does, and the rest of the CDR3 is filled in from the germline J gene. V usage is TRBV13-3 and J usage is TRBJ2-3; 8 bases map to TRBD1. Germline V gene sequence: CDR1 NNHDY, CDR2 SYVADS. The V segment lost 5 bases and the J segment 0 bases; nucleotides outside the gene matches: 2. The CDR3 is 14 amino acids. Partial CDR3 DNA: TGTGCCAGCAGGGGACAGGAAAGTGCAGAA. Its protein is CASRGQESAE. The full CDR3 is CASRGQESAETLYF.

This clone was seen a few times. The genes and germline here are from mouse. The CDR3 end is not reached by the read, which stops 4 residues before it; the germline J gene fills it in. The chain couples TRBV29 to TRBJ2-2; TRBD1 aligns across 10 bases. The CDR3 totals 17 residues. Germline CDR1 reads MSHET; CDR2 reads SYDVDS. After removal of 4 bases from V and 2 bases from J, the junction contained 7 bases not matched to a gene. The CDR3 sequence: CASSSTLGQGNTGQLYF. The sequenced CDR3 bases are TGTGCTAGCAGTTCTACCCTGGGACAGGGGAACACCGGG.

This clone was counted ten times or more. The genes are named according to mouse. Read data end 3 residues before the CDR3 end; the end is taken from the germline J gene. The chain joins TRBV19 to TRBJ1-6, with D uncertain. TRBJ1-6 is an open reading frame, and its role is uncertain. The CDR3 length is 14 residues. CDR1 FNHDT and CDR2 SITEND come from the germline V gene (reference sequence). Trimming pared 2 bases from V and 3 bases from J, leaving 6 bases between. CDR3 region: CASSMGSYNSPLYF. The CDR3 DNA, read in part, is TGTGCCAGCAGTATGGGGAGCTATAATTCGCCC.

A remark on this clone: Gene names denote mouse genes. The CDR3 end is not reached by the read, which stops 4 residues before it; the germline J gene fills it in. This chain joins TRBV1 and TRBJ2-1, with 8 bases lining up with TRBD2. Germline V gene data show CDR1 as NSQYPW and CDR2 as LRSPGD (reference sequence). V lost 4 bases, J lost 3 bases, and 2 bases stayed unmatched. CDR3 length: 14 residues. CDR3 sequence reads: CTCSDGTGYAEQFF. Partial CDR3 DNA: TGCACCTGCAGTGACGGGACTGGCTATGCT.

This clone was picked up a small number of times. Mouse gene names apply. The read halts 3 residues ahead of the CDR3 end, with the missing end drawn from the germline J gene. This chain connects TRBV5 to TRBJ1-6, with D perhaps matching TRBD1 (5 bases). TRBJ1-6 carries the ORF label, with uncertain function. Germline-derived CDR1 and CDR2 are LGHNA and YNLKQL (reference sequence). V was pared by 0 bases and J by 8 bases, with 8 bases between. The CDR3 has 14 amino acids. The CDR3 bases that were read are TGTGCCAGCAGCCAAGACAGGGATCATTCGCCC. Amino acids: CASSQDRDHSP. The whole CDR3 is CASSQDRDHSPLYF.

Comment on this clone: The gene names given are mouse names. The CDR3 is cut off 4 residues early in the read; its end comes from the germline J gene. The same CDR3 can be traced to other DNA sequences in this sample. This chain connects TRBV1 to TRBJ2-1; 7 bases line up with TRBD1. Unmatched junction bases numbered 3, after V lost 3 bases and J lost 1 base. CDR1 and CDR2 from the germline V gene are NSQYPW and LRSPGD (reference sequence). This CDR3 is built from 15 residues. The sequenced part of the CDR3 DNA is TGCACCTGCAGTGCTGGGGACAGCAACTATGCT. This translates into CTCSAGDSNYA. The entire CDR3 is CTCSAGDSNYAEQFF.

A note on this clone: The genes and germline here are from mouse. The read ends 4 residues before the CDR3 terminus; that terminus is restored from the germline J gene. This chain uses TRBV19 with TRBJ2-2; TRBD1 aligns across 9 bases. Germline V lookup: CDR1 FNHDT, CDR2 SITEND (reference sequence). V trimming: 4 bases; J trimming: 2 bases; junction bases outside the gene matches: 6. This CDR3 is 16 amino acids long. The CDR3 loop is CASSPGDRANTGQLYF. The sequenced CDR3 bases are TGTGCCAGCAGTCCCGGGGACAGGGCGAACACCGGG.

This clone came up a few times. Mouse gene names apply. The covered CDR3 bases are TGTGCCAGCAGTCGGACAGGGGAAAATTCGCCC. The encoded protein is CASSRTGENSP. The whole CDR3 protein is CASSRTGENSPLYF. The chain combines TRBV14 with TRBJ1-6, with 9 bases aligning to TRBD1. The read is 3 residues too short to cover the CDR3 end, so that end is filled in from the germline J gene. TRBJ1-6 is filed as an ORF, its function uncertain. This CDR3 spans 14 amino acids. V lost 4 bases and J lost 7; bases outside the gene matches: 3. Germline V lookup: CDR1 SGHDT, CDR2 FRDEAV.

Points on this clone: The gene names here belong to mouse. The observed sequence ends 4 residues before the CDR3 terminus, with the missing tail filled in from the germline J gene. The same CDR3 arises from other DNA sequences in this sample as well. The V call is TRBV1, the J call TRBJ2-7, with 7 bases identical to TRBD1. The germline V gene encodes CDR1 NSQYPW and CDR2 LRSPGD (reference sequence). The CDR3 loop spans 15 amino acids. Trimming removed 1 base from V and 0 bases from J; junction bases left unmatched: 3. The CDR3 sequence is CTCSAGGQSSYEQYF. The part of the CDR3 DNA that was read is TGCACCTGCAGTGCAGGGGGACAGTCCTCCTAT.

In regard to this clone: Each gene name is a mouse one. The read finishes 4 residues shy of the CDR3 end, and the germline J gene is used to complete it. The chain joins TRBV5 to TRBJ2-2, with 9 bases fitting TRBD2. CDR3 length equals 15 residues. Trimming at V came to 5 bases and at J to 4 bases, leaving 5 bases not matched to a gene. The germline CDR1 and CDR2 sequences are LGHNA and YNLKQL (reference sequence). The CDR3 sequence: CASSWGGEGTGQLYF. The CDR3 DNA, read in part, is TGTGCCAGCAGCTGGGGGGGCGAGGGCACCGGG.

As to this clone: A much larger clone differs by one base, so this may be a read error. Gene names refer to mouse genes. Incomplete CDR3 DNA: TGTGCCAGCAGCCAAGAGAGGGGAGAC. Protein product: CASSQERGD. The full CDR3 reads CASSQERGDTQYF. The gene calls are TRBV2 and TRBJ2-5; a weak D match, TRBD1 (5 bases). The read is 4 residues too short to cover the CDR3 end, so that end is filled in from the germline J gene. The germline gives CDR1 LGHNA, CDR2 YSYQKL. This CDR3 contains 13 residues. Complete variable domain (other parts from reference TRBV2 and TRBJ2-5): DPKIIQKPKYLVAVTGSEKILICEQYLGHNAMYWYRQSAKKPLEFMFSYSYQKLMDNQTASSRFQPQSSKKNHLDLQITALKPDDSATYFCASSQERGDTQYFGPGTRLLVL.

A remark on this clone: The genes are named according to mouse. The read halts 4 residues ahead of the CDR3 end, with the missing end drawn from the germline J gene. This chain connects TRBV19 to TRBJ2-5; TRBD2 agrees at 11 bases. CDR1 is FNHDT and CDR2 is SITEND in the germline V gene (reference sequence). Trimming took 4 bases from V and 0 from J; bases not matched to a gene: 7. The CDR3 runs 17 residues. This chain's CDR3 is CASSRRDWGYNQDTQYF. The sequenced CDR3 bases are TGTGCCAGCAGTCGCCGGGACTGGGGGTATAACCAAGAC.

The table lists this clone with a few counts. Any gene name here is a mouse gene name. The CDR3 end lies 4 residues beyond the end of the read and is filled in from the germline J gene. The chain links TRBV13-2 to TRBJ2-1, with D possibly being TRBD2 (6 bases). The CDR3 is 16 residues long. The V and J ends lost 1 base and 0 bases respectively, with 11 bases between them. Germline CDR1 is NNHNN and CDR2 is SYGAGS (reference sequence). CDR3 bases read: TGTGCCAGCGGTGATCGGGCTGGGGATAACTATGCT. As protein: CASGDRAGDNYA. The entire CDR3 is CASGDRAGDNYAEQFF.

A word on this clone: The germline and genes are mouse ones. The DNA ends 4 residues before the CDR3 does, and the rest of the CDR3 is filled in from the germline J gene. In the same sample, other DNA sequences code for this CDR3. This chain connects TRBV12-1 to TRBJ1-2, with D hard to call. The CDR3 totals 13 residues. Germline CDR1 and CDR2: SGHSN and HYEKVE. Deletions cut 2 bases from V and 0 bases from J, with 6 bases between. The CDR3 spells CASSPQANSDYTF. The sequenced part of the CDR3 DNA is TGTGCCAGCTCTCCTCAGGCAAACTCC.

This clone was seen only a few times. Gene and germline names: mouse. The read ends 4 residues before the CDR3 terminus; that terminus is restored from the germline J gene. This sample includes further DNA sequences coding for the same CDR3. The gene calls are TRBV19 and TRBJ1-2, with D maybe TRBD1 (6 bases). The V gene lost 7 bases and the J gene lost 0 bases, with 7 bases spanning the gap. From germline, CDR1 is FNHDT and CDR2 SITEND (reference sequence). The CDR3 contains 12 residues. CDR3 sequence reads: CASRDTNSDYTF. The CDR3 bases that were read are TGTGCCAGCCGGGACACAAACTCC.

On this clone itself: These gene names are mouse names. The CDR3 goes on 4 residues after the read ends, and that part is filled in from the germline J gene. This sample also contains other DNA sequences that code for the same CDR3. The V gene is TRBV1, the J gene TRBJ1-1; 8 bases are shared with TRBD1. The CDR3 consists of 14 residues. Germline V gene sequence: CDR1 NSQYPW, CDR2 LRSPGD (reference sequence). V shed 3 bases and J 0 bases; nucleotides not matched to a gene: 0. The CDR3: CTCSADRANTEVFF. The CDR3 DNA, read in part, is TGCACCTGCAGTGCGGACAGGGCAAACACA. Combining the CDR3 with reference TRBV1 and TRBJ1-1 gives the whole variable domain VTLLEQNPRWRLVPRGQAVNLRCILKNSQYPWMSWYQQDLQKQLQWLFTLRSPGDKEVKSLPGADYLATRVTDTELRLQVANMSQGRTLYCTCSADRANTEVFFGKGTRLTVV.

In its sample, this clone was seen a few times. Gene names are the mouse ones. The read stops 4 residues short of the end of the CDR3; the missing end is completed from the germline J gene. This chain connects TRBV1 to TRBJ2-7; 7 bases agree with TRBD1. With V trimmed by 0 bases and J by 3 bases, 2 bases remained unmatched. Germline CDR1 NSQYPW, CDR2 LRSPGD (reference sequence). The CDR3 sequence is 14 residues long. Here the CDR3 reads CTCSAEWDSYEQYF. The CDR3 bases that were read are TGCACCTGCAGTGCAGAGTGGGACAGCTAT.

Turning to this clone: Gene names denote mouse genes. CDR3: CASSDVPGGSYEQYF. Incomplete CDR3 DNA: TGTGCCAGCAGTGATGTTCCAGGGGGCTCCTAT. V and J are TRBV13-1 and TRBJ2-7; 7 bases are shared with TRBD1. The sequence runs out 4 residues before the end of the CDR3; the remainder is reconstructed from the germline J gene. V shed 0 bases, J shed 0 bases, and the junction held 3 bases outside the gene matches. The length of the CDR3 is 15 residues. Germline V lookup: CDR1 NSHNY, CDR2 SYGAGN.

As to this clone: Genes and germline come from the mouse. Sequencing ends 4 residues short of the CDR3 end; the germline J gene provides the rest. The chain carries TRBV1 and TRBJ1-1, with D maybe TRBD1 (6 bases). Germline CDR1 and CDR2: NSQYPW and LRSPGD (reference sequence). The CDR3 loop spans 14 amino acids. The V and J ends lost 3 bases and 4 bases respectively, with 12 bases between them. CDR3 residues: CTCSAQTGTTEVFF. Partial CDR3 DNA: TGCACCTGCAGTGCTCAAACAGGGACCACA.

This clone was seen repeatedly, ten times or more. The germline and genes are mouse ones. The read stops 4 residues short of the end of the CDR3; the missing end is completed from the germline J gene. The same CDR3 can be traced to other DNA sequences in this sample. V usage is TRBV13-2 and J usage is TRBJ1-2, with 7 bases matching TRBD1. V shed 5 bases and J 0 bases; nucleotides not matched to a gene: 1. Germline V gene lookup returns CDR1 NNHNN and CDR2 SYGAGS (reference sequence). CDR3 length: 13 residues. The chain's CDR3 is CASGGTANSDYTF. The CDR3 DNA, read in part, is TGTGCCAGCGGGGGGACAGCAAACTCC.

Details on this clone: Germline and genes: mouse. The CDR3 is cut off 4 residues early in the read; its end comes from the germline J gene. The rearrangement uses TRBV19 and TRBJ1-1, with D perhaps TRBD1 (6 bases). Germline CDR1 and CDR2: FNHDT and SITEND (reference sequence). The CDR3 length is 14 residues. The part of the CDR3 DNA that was read is TGTGCCAGCAGTCCACTGGGGGGGCGCGGA. It encodes CASSPLGGRG. The full CDR3 is CASSPLGGRGEVFF.